The clone carrying this T cell receptor beta chain was observed at least ten times. Its target is not known. The CDR3 sequence is 14 residues long. V gave up 6 bases and J gave up 3 bases, with 14 bases separating them. Documented time point: newly diagnosed GD, antithyroid drugs for less than 3 months. Making the TCR library involved RNA that had been extracted from PBMCs. An endocrinology department located in Xi'an, China, was where the patients came from. This entry is derived from a study of regulatory T cells in long-lasting Graves disease. Study-wide results and caveats: Gene preferences differed: TRBV28, TRBJ1-2, TRBJ2-5 in persistent cases.

Researchers made TCR beta libraries by using iRepertoire HTBI primers and running Arm-PCR on CDR3 regions. TCRdb re-analysed the multiplex PCR reads in MiXCR, keeping a single row per CDR3 protein. This table has 250,000 to 300,000 distinct CDR3 sequences, 15% to 20% appearing once. The same data also went into a second study, on T cells in Graves' hyperthyroidism and ophthalmopathy. That report adds: Investigators excluded patients with uncontrolled infection, other autoimmune disease, pregnancy or lactation. During a first-round RT-PCR of the TCR CDR3, the HTBI primer set was used.

The V gene is TRBV12-3 or TRBV12-4, the J gene TRBJ1-2; D is perhaps TRBD1 (6 bases). The sample here was peripheral blood mononuclear cells (PBMCs), taken at new diagnosis, from a patient treated with antithyroid drugs. The origin of this receptor is a woman aged 25-40 years with Graves disease. This CDR3 reads CASSRGGDHYGYTF. In DNA, the CDR3 is TGTGCCAGCAGCAGAGGGGGAGACCACTATGGCTACACCTTC.